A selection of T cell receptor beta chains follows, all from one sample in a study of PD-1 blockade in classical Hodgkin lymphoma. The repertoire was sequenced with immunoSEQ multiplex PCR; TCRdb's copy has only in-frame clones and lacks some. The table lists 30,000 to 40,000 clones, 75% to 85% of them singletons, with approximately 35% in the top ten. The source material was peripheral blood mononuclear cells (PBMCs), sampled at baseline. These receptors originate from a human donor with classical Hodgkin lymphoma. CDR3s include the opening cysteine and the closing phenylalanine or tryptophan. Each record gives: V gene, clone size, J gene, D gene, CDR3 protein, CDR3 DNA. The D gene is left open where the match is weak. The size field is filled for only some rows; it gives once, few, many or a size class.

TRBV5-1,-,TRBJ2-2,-,CASSLGRVTGELFF,TGCGCCAGCAGCTTGGGTCGCGTCACCGGGGAGCTGTTTTTT
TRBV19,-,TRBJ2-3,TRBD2,CASSMSAWAGGPDTQYF,TGTGCCAGTAGTATGAGTGCTTGGGCGGGGGGTCCAGATACGCAGTATTTT
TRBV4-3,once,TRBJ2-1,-,CASSRVAASSYNEQFF,TGCGCCAGCAGCCGGGTAGCGGCCAGCTCCTACAATGAGCAGTTCTTC
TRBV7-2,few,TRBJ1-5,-,CASSSQAHQPQHF,TGTGCCAGCAGCTCCCAAGCCCATCAGCCCCAGCATTTT
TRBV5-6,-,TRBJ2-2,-,CASSLPGENTGELFF,TGTGCCAGCAGCTTACCGGGGGAAAACACCGGGGAGCTGTTTTTT
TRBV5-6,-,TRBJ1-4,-,CASSIQGREKLFF,TGTGCCAGCAGCATTCAGGGTAGGGAAAAACTGTTTTTT
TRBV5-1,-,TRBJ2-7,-,CASRLDVGIEQYF,TGCGCCAGCAGATTGGATGTGGGTATCGAGCAGTACTTC
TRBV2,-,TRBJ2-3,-,CASSEAASTDTQYF,TGTGCCAGCAGTGAAGCAGCTAGCACAGATACGCAGTATTTT
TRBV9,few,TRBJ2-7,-,CASSGGDGGSSYEQYF,TGTGCCAGCAGCGGAGGAGACGGGGGAAGCTCCTACGAGCAGTACTTC
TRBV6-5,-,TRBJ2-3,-,CASSPDRFADTQYF,TGTGCCAGCAGCCCCGACAGGTTCGCAGATACGCAGTATTTT
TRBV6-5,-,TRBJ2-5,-,CASSYSIQGPETQYF,TGTGCCAGCAGTTACTCGATACAGGGTCCGGAGACCCAGTACTTC
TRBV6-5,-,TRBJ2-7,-,CASSYSAGRSYEQYF,TGTGCCAGCAGTTACTCGGCGGGTAGATCCTACGAGCAGTACTTC
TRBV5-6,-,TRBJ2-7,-,CASSLFGVEQYF,TGTGCCAGCAGCTTGTTCGGGGTCGAGCAGTACTTC
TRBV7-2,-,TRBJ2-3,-,CASSLEGIRADTQYF,TGTGCCAGCAGCTTAGAAGGGATACGGGCAGATACGCAGTATTTT
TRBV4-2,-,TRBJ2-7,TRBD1,CASSQEGTGKYEQYF,TGTGCCAGCAGCCAAGAGGGGACAGGGAAGTACGAGCAGTACTTC
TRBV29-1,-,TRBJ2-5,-,CSGRGGETQYF,TGCAGCGGGAGGGGGGGGGAGACCCAGTACTTC
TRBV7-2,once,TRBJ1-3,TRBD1,CASSLGQGRDSPGNTIYF,TGTGCCAGCAGCTTAGGACAGGGTAGGGACTCTCCTGGAAACACCATATATTTT
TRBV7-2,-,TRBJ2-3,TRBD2,CASSRGTSQDTQYF,TGTGCCAGCAGCCGAGGGACTAGCCAAGATACGCAGTATTTT
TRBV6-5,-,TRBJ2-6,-,CASSWVTGANVLTF,TGTGCCAGCAGTTGGGTGACTGGGGCCAACGTCCTGACTTTC
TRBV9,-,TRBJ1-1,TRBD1,CASSFGQEGEAFF,TGTGCCAGCAGCTTCGGACAGGAAGGTGAAGCTTTCTTT
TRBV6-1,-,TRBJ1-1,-,CASSEQENTEAFF,TGTGCCAGCAGTGAACAGGAGAACACTGAAGCTTTCTTT
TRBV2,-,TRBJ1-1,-,CASSEGPFYYTEAFF,TGTGCCAGCAGTGAAGGTCCCTTCTATTACACTGAAGCTTTCTTT
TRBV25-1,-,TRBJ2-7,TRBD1,CASSSTGVYEQYF,TGTGCCAGCAGTTCTACAGGGGTCTACGAGCAGTACTTC
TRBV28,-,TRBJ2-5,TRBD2,CASSYQRGGKETQYF,TGTGCCAGCAGTTACCAGCGGGGGGGAAAAGAGACCCAGTACTTC
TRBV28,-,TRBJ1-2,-,CASSWDIYGYTF,TGTGCCAGCAGCTGGGACATCTATGGCTACACCTTC
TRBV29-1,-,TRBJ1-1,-,CSVGVVVRAEAFF,TGCAGCGTTGGGGTGGTGGTCAGGGCTGAAGCTTTCTTT
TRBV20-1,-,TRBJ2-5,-,CSARGEETQYF,TGCAGTGCTAGGGGGGAAGAGACCCAGTACTTC
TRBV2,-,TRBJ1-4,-,CASSLEYNEKLFF,TGTGCCAGCTCCCTTGAGTATAATGAAAAACTGTTTTTT
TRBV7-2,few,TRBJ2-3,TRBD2,CASSLASGGGTDTQYF,TGTGCCAGCAGCCTAGCTAGCGGGGGGGGCACAGATACGCAGTATTTT
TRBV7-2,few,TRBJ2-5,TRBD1,CASSSQTGGETQYF,TGTGCCAGCAGCTCCCAGACAGGGGGAGAGACCCAGTACTTC
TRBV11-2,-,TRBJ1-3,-,CASSFTGNTIYF,TGTGCCAGCAGCTTCACGGGAAACACCATATATTTT
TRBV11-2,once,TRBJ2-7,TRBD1,CASSLAGTGGYEQYF,TGTGCCAGCAGCTTAGCCGGGACAGGCGGATACGAGCAGTACTTC
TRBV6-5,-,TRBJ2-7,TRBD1,CASSYQGESYEQYF,TGTGCCAGCAGTTACCAGGGGGAGTCCTACGAGCAGTACTTC
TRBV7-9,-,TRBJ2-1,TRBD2,CASSWTSVNEQFF,TGTGCCAGCAGCTGGACTAGCGTGAATGAGCAGTTCTTC
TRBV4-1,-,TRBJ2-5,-,CASSQPPGTELQETQYF,TGCGCCAGCAGCCAACCCCCGGGCACAGAACTCCAAGAGACCCAGTACTTC
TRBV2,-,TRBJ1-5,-,CASSEVTARPQHF,TGTGCCAGCAGTGAAGTTACTGCGCGGCCCCAGCATTTT
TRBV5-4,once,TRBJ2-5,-,CASSFSVQGSIETQYF,TGTGCCAGCAGCTTTTCGGTGCAGGGAAGTATCGAGACCCAGTACTTC
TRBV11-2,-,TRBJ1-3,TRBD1,CASSPWTGPSGNTIYF,TGTGCCAGCAGCCCCTGGACAGGACCCTCTGGAAACACCATATATTTT
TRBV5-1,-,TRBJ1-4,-,CASSLDGGDEKLFF,TGCGCCAGCAGCTTGGATGGAGGGGATGAAAAACTGTTTTTT
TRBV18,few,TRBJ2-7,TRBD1,CASSPRTGGNEQYF,TGTGCCAGCTCACCGCGGACAGGGGGGAACGAGCAGTACTTC
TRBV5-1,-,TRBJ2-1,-,CASSPVRQEQFF,TGCGCCAGCAGCCCGGTTCGACAGGAGCAGTTCTTC
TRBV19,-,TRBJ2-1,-,CASSITGDNEQFF,TGTGCCAGTAGTATAACGGGAGACAATGAGCAGTTCTTC
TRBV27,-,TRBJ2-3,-,CASSSETPTSTDTQYF,TGTGCCAGCAGTTCAGAGACGCCGACTTCCACAGATACGCAGTATTTT
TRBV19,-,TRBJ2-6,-,CASQRLSSGANVLTF,TGTGCCAGTCAGAGACTGAGCTCTGGGGCCAACGTCCTGACTTTC
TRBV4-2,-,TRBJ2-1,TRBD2,CASSQAGRGTYNEQFF,TGTGCCAGCAGCCAGGCTGGGCGGGGGACCTACAATGAGCAGTTCTTC
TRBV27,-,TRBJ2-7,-,CASSGTADEQYF,TGTGCCAGCAGCGGAACAGCCGACGAGCAGTACTTC
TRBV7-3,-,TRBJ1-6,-,CASSLRGGGYNSPLHF,TGTGCCAGCAGTCTAAGGGGGGGCGGTTATAATTCACCCCTCCACTTT
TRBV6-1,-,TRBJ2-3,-,CACARGAASTDTQYF,TGTGCCTGCGCGAGAGGAGCAGCTAGCACAGATACGCAGTATTTT
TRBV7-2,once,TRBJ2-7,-,CASSSRGASSYEQYF,TGTGCCAGCAGCTCCCGAGGGGCTAGCTCCTACGAGCAGTACTTC
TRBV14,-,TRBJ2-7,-,CASSHSRLKSIFQYF,TGTGCCAGCAGCCATTCACGACTCAAATCAATCTTCCAGTACTTC
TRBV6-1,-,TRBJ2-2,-,CASSYAGELFF,TGTGCCAGCAGTTACGCCGGGGAGCTGTTTTTT
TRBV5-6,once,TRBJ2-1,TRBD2,CASFRWVLGLAGEDQQFF,TGTGCCAGCTTCAGGTGGGTACTGGGACTAGCGGGGGAAGACCAGCAGTTCTTC
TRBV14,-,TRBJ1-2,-,CASSQVGENYGYTF,TGTGCCAGCAGCCAAGTAGGGGAGAACTATGGCTACACCTTC
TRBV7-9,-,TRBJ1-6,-,CASSVAGLSPLHF,TGTGCCAGCAGCGTTGCAGGGCTTTCACCCCTCCACTTT
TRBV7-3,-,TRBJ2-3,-,CASSFQPGNRADTQYF,TGTGCCAGCAGCTTCCAACCGGGAAACCGAGCAGATACGCAGTATTTT
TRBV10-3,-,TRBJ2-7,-,CAISAYNYEQYF,TGTGCCATCAGTGCTTACAACTACGAGCAGTACTTC
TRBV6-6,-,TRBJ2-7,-,CASTGSPYEQYF,TGTGCCAGCACAGGGTCGCCCTACGAGCAGTACTTC
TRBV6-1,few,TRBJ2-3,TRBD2,CAGKAGGPTDTQYF,TGTGCCGGCAAAGCGGGGGGGCCCACAGATACGCAGTATTTT
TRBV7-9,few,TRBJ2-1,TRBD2,CASSFSGERRYNEQFF,TGTGCCAGCAGCTTTAGCGGGGAACGGAGGTACAATGAGCAGTTCTTC
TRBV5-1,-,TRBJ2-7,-,CASSHDYEQYF,TGCGCCAGCAGTCACGATTACGAGCAGTACTTC